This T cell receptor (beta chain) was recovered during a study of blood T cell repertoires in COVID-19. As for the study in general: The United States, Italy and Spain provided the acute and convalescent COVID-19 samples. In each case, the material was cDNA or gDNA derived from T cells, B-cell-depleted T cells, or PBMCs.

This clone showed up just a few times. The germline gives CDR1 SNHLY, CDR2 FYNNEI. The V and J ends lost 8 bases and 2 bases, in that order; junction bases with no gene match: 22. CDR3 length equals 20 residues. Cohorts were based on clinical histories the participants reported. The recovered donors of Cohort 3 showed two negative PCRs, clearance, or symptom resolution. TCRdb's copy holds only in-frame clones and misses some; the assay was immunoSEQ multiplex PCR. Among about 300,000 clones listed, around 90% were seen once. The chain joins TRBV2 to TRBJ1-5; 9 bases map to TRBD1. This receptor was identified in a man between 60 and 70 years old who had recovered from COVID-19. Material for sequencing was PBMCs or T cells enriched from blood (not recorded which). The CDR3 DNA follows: TGTGCCAGCCACCCCAGTGGGGGGACAGGGTCTGATTGGGGCAATCAGCCCCAGCATTTT. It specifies CASHPSGGTGSDWGNQPQHF.